Below, 5 T cell receptor beta chains from the same sample are listed, as sequenced in a study of OX40 agonist ivuxolimab in advanced cancers. This table comes from immunoSEQ multiplex PCR, and its TCRdb copy is limited to in-frame clones, with some not included. Altogether about 61,000 clones are present, roughly 84% being singletons, with the ten largest covering roughly 0.47%. This sample comprised CD4+ or CD8+ T cells sorted from blood, obtained in a trial of the OX40 agonist ivuxolimab. The receptors originated from an adult with an advanced solid tumor such as melanoma, head and neck, liver or kidney cancer.

The chain employs TRBV2 and TRBJ1-2; TRBD1 aligns across 8 bases. CDR3 size: 18 residues. With 3 bases clipped from V and 4 bases from J, the junction kept 16 bases outside the gene matches. The V gene's germline CDR1 is SNHLY and CDR2 FYNNEI. CDR3 loop: CASSDLINGQGLTYGYTF. DNA of the CDR3: TGTGCCAGCAGTGATCTTATAAACGGACAGGGTTTAACCTATGGCTACACCTTC.

This chain links TRBV6-5 with TRBJ2-3, with unresolved D. V was pared by 5 bases and J by 4 bases, with 16 bases between. The CDR3 sequence is 15 residues long. Germline-derived CDR1 and CDR2 are MNHEY and SVGAGI. The CDR3 bases are TGTGCCAGCAGTCGAGACACTTTTTGGGCAGATACGCAGTATTTT. Translation gives CASSRDTFWADTQYF.

This sequence joins TRBV7-9 and TRBJ2-7, with 9 bases fitting TRBD2. The CDR3 sequence is 15 residues long. V lost 0 bases to trimming and J lost 1 base; unmatched junction nucleotides: 1. Germline V gene sequence: CDR1 SEHNR, CDR2 FQNEAQ (reference sequence). CDR3 residues: CASSLATSGSYEQYF. The CDR3 region has the DNA TGTGCCAGCAGCTTAGCGACTAGCGGATCCTACGAGCAGTACTTC.

The chain joins TRBV7-9 to TRBJ2-7; 9 bases are a match to TRBD1. The germline V gene encodes CDR1 SEHNR and CDR2 FQNEAQ (reference sequence). This CDR3 contains 14 residues. V shed 4 bases and J 7 bases; nucleotides not matched to a gene: 8. This CDR3 is CASSSTGTGLEQYF. The CDR3 nucleotides are TGTGCCAGCAGCTCAACCGGGACAGGGCTGGAGCAGTACTTC.

The chain employs TRBV7-3 and TRBJ2-1, with D possibly called TRBD1 or TRBD2 (5 bases each). Germline lookup yields CDR1 SGHTA and CDR2 FQGTGA. The V end was cut by 2 bases, the J end by 10 bases, with 9 bases between. The CDR3 totals 12 residues. Here the CDR3 reads CASSLVGEEQFF. Written as DNA, the CDR3 is TGTGCCAGCAGCTTAGTGGGGGAGGAGCAGTTCTTC.